Included here is one T cell receptor (beta chain) sequence, with context. The entry originates in a study of blood T cell repertoires in COVID-19. The V gene lost 9 bases and the J gene lost 5 bases, with 16 bases spanning the gap. CDR1 is KGHSH, CDR2 LQKENI, per germline. CDR3 length: 13 residues. The table came from immunoSEQ multiplex PCR; TCRdb's copy has only in-frame clones and leaves some out. The table shows 310,000 or so clones, with approximately 88% occurring only once. The sequence came from a woman between 18 and 29 years old who had recovered from COVID-19. The sample was PBMCs or T cells enriched from blood (not recorded which). This chain connects TRBV18 to TRBJ1-2; perhaps TRBD1 as D (5 bases). The CDR3 here is CASRAGDGYGYTF. CDR3 in DNA: TGTGCCAGTCGAGCGGGGGATGGATATGGCTACACCTTC.